This T cell receptor (beta chain) came from a study of blood T cell dynamics during melanoma immunotherapy. Clones were sequenced by immunoSEQ multiplex PCR, and TCRdb holds only the in-frame ones, with some missing. In the table there are fewer than 15,000 clones, roughly 88% of which are singletons. This sample's time point: week 3, after first cycle of checkpoint inhibitor. Trimming at V came to 6 bases and at J to 4 bases, leaving 9 bases not matched to a gene. This CDR3 comprises 14 residues. The germline V gene has CDR1 MNHNS and CDR2 SASEGT. This chain uses TRBV6-1 with TRBJ2-7; 7 bases align to TRBD2. This TCR derives from a human donor with melanoma. The source material was blood, sampled from a patient treated with checkpoint blockade. DNA for the CDR3: TGTGCCAGCAGCCCTACCTGGGGGGGGTACGAGCAGTACTTC. Translation gives CASSPTWGGYEQYF.